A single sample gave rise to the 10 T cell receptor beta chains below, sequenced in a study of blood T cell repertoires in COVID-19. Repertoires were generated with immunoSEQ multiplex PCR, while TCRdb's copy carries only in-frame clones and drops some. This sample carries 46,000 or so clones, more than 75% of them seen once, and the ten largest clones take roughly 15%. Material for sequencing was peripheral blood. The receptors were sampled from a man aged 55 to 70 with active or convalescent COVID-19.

CDR3 nucleotides: TGTGCCAGCAGCCCGTTGCGGGACAGGTACTCCTACGAGCAGTACTTC. This translates into CASSPLRDRYSYEQYF. The chain links TRBV13 to TRBJ2-7, with 8 nucleotides matching TRBD1. The germline V gene encodes CDR1 PRHDT and CDR2 FYEKMQ (reference sequence). Trimming at V came to 5 bases and at J to 0 bases, leaving 9 bases not matched to a gene. The CDR3 has 16 residues.

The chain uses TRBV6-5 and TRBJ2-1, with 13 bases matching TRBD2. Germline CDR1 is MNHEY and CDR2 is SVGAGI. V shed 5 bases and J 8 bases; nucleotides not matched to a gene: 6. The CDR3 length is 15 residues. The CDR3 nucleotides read TGTGCCAGCAGTATACTAGCGGGGGGGTCCTATGAGCAGTTCTTC. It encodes CASSILAGGSYEQFF.

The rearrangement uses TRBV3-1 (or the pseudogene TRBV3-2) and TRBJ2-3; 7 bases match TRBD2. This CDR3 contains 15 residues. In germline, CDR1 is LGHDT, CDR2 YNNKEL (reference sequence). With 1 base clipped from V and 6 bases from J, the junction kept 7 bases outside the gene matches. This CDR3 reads CASSQVRRGWDTQYF. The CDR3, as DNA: TGTGCCAGCAGCCAAGTCCGGCGGGGGTGGGATACGCAGTATTTT.

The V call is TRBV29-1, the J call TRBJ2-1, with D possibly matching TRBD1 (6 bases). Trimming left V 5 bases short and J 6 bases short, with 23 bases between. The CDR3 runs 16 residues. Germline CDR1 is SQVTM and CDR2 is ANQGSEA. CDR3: CSVLPWADSTLNEQFF. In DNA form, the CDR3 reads TGCAGCGTTTTACCCTGGGCGGACAGTACTCTCAATGAGCAGTTCTTC.

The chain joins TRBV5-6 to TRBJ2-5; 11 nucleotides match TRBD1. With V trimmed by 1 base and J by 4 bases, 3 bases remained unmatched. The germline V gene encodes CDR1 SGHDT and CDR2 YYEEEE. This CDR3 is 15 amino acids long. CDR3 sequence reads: CASSLWGTGGETQYF. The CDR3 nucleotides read TGTGCCAGCAGCTTGTGGGGGACAGGGGGAGAGACCCAGTACTTC.

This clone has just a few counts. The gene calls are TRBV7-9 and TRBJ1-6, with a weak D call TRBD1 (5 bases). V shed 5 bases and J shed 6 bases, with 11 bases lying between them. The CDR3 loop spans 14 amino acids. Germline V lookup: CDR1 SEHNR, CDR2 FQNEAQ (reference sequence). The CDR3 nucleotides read TGTGCCAGCAGCGAGCAGGGCCTTAATTCACCCCTCCACTTT. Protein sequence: CASSEQGLNSPLHF.

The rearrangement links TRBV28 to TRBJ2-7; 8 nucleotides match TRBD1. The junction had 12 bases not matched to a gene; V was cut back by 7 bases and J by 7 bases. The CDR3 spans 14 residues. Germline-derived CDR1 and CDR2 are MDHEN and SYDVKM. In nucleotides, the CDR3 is TGTGCCAGCACCCTCCTGGACAGGGCGGGGGAGCAGTACTTC. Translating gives CASTLLDRAGEQYF. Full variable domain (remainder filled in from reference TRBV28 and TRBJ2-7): DVKVTQSSRYLVKRTGEKVFLECVQDMDHENMFWYRQDPGLGLRLIYFSYDVKMKEKGDIPEGYSVSREKKERFSLILESASTNQTSMYLCASTLLDRAGEQYFGPGTRLTVT.

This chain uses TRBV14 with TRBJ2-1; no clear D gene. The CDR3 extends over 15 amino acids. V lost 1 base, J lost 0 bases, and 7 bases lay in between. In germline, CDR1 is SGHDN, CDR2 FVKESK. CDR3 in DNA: TGTGCCAGCAGCCAAGTGCTCAGCTCCTACAATGAGCAGTTCTTC. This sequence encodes CASSQVLSSYNEQFF.

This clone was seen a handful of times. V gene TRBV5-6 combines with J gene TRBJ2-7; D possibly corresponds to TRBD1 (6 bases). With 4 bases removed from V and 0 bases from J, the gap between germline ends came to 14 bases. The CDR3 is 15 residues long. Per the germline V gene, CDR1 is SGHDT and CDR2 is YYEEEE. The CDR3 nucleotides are TGTGCCAGCAGCACAAGAAGACAGGCCTCCTACGAGCAGTACTTC. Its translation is CASSTRRQASYEQYF.

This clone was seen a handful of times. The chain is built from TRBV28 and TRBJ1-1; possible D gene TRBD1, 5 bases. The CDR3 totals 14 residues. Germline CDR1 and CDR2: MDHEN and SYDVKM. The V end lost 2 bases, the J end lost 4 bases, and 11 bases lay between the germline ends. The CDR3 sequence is CASSLLVGVTEAFF. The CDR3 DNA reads TGTGCCAGCAGTTTACTTGTAGGGGTCACTGAAGCTTTCTTT. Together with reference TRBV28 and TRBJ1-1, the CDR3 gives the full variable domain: DVKVTQSSRYLVKRTGEKVFLECVQDMDHENMFWYRQDPGLGLRLIYFSYDVKMKEKGDIPEGYSVSREKKERFSLILESASTNQTSMYLCASSLLVGVTEAFFGQGTRLTVV.